Each of the 12 T cell receptor beta chains below was sequenced from the same sample in a study of tumor and adjacent non-tumor tissue in lung cancer. A modified ARM-PCR protocol with three rounds of nested PCR amplified TCRbeta. From the multiplex PCR reads, TCRdb called clonotypes with MiXCR, one entry per CDR3 protein. In the table there are tens of thousands of distinct CDR3 sequences, about two thirds of which are singletons. This sample's RNA came from whole unsorted tissue. More than 3 cm separated this lung sample from the edge of the tumor. The sample was distant non-tumor lung tissue. These receptors came from a woman aged 50 to 60 with non-small cell lung cancer.

A remark on this clonotype: Possible read error: a much larger clone is one base away. The V call is TRBV7-8, the J call TRBJ2-2, with 8 bases matching TRBD2. Germline trimming cut 1 base from V and 4 bases from J; bases unmatched to any gene: 2. The germline V gene encodes CDR1 SGHVS and CDR2 FQNEAQ. The CDR3 is 15 residues long. CDR3 coding DNA: TGTGCCAGCAGCTTAGACGGGAGGGCCACCGGGGAGCTGTTTTTT. Translating it yields CASSLDGRATGELFF.

This sequence joins TRBV20-1 and TRBJ1-1, with D hard to call. V gave up 3 bases and J gave up 11 bases, with 22 bases separating them. Germline CDR1 reads DFQATT; CDR2 reads SNEGSKA (reference sequence). The CDR3 loop spans 14 amino acids. The DNA of the CDR3 is TGCAGTGCTAGTCGTTTACCTGGGCAAGCGACCGCTTTCTTT. Encoded protein: CSASRLPGQATAFF.

This clonotype has more than one count but fewer than ten. The gene calls are TRBV7-2 and TRBJ2-3; D might be TRBD1 (6 bases). The CDR3 is 14 amino acids. Trimming removed 5 bases at V and 3 bases at J, with 12 bases between. CDR1 is SGHTA and CDR2 is FQGNSA in the germline V gene. Here the CDR3 reads CASSAEQGTDTQYF. Written as DNA, the CDR3 is TGTGCCAGCAGCGCGGAACAGGGAACAGATACGCAGTATTTT.

Regarding this clonotype: A much more abundant neighbour one base away suggests this may be a read error. This rearrangement joins TRBV29-1 to TRBJ2-5, with D hard to call. The CDR3 spans 14 residues. Germline V CDR1 and CDR2: SQVTM, ANQGSEA. CDR3 sequence reads: CSVVRSQYQEIQYF. Here the CDR3 DNA reads TGCAGCGTTGTTCGTAGCCAGTACCAAGAGATCCAGTACTTC.

As to this clonotype: The junction and the germline gene differ at one end; a read error may be behind it. This chain joins TRBV20-1 and TRBJ2-1; 11 bases map to TRBD2. The CDR3 sequence is 14 residues long. Per germline, CDR1 DFQATT and CDR2 SNEGSKA (reference sequence). The DNA for the CDR3 is TGTAGTGCTAGCGGGAGGACCTCATACAATGAGCAGTTCTTC. Amino acid sequence: CSASGRTSYNEQFF.

This clonotype has ten or more counts. In nucleotides, the CDR3 is TGTGCCAGCAGCTCACAACAACCCAAGACTAGCGGGATGAACACCGGGGAGCTGTTTTTT. Translation: CASSSQQPKTSGMNTGELFF. The chain couples TRBV5-4 to TRBJ2-2; 11 nucleotides align to TRBD2. This CDR3 comprises 20 residues. V dropped 3 bases and J dropped 1; count of bases not matched to a gene: 14. Germline assignment: CDR1 SGHNT and CDR2 YYREEE (reference sequence). Looking up the rest from reference TRBV5-4 and TRBJ2-2 gives the full variable domain: ETGVTQSPTHLIKTRGQQVTLRCSSQSGHNTVSWYQQALGQGPQFIFQYYREEENGRGNFPPRFSGLQFPNYSSELNVNALELDDSALYLCASSSQQPKTSGMNTGELFFGEGSRLTVL.

This clonotype was seen a few times. The conserved final phenylalanine or tryptophan is absent from the CDR3, which likely points to a read error. The chain recombines TRBV6-5 with TRBJ1-2, with 7 bases aligning to TRBD1. Germline V gene data show CDR1 as MNHEY and CDR2 as SVGAGI. Trimming removed 7 bases from V and 4 bases from J; junction bases left unmatched: 6. The CDR3 has 13 residues. The CDR3 loop reads CASKRTGGYGYTL. The CDR3 nucleotides are TGTGCCAGCAAAAGGACAGGAGGCTATGGCTACACCCTC.

CDR3 in amino acids: CANSLHGGSSYEQYF. In DNA form, the CDR3 reads TGTGCCAACAGTTTACATGGCGGGTCCTCCTACGAGCAGTACTTC. The chain couples TRBV11-3 to TRBJ2-7; the D gene is possibly TRBD2 (5 bases). The CDR3 is made up of 15 amino acids. Trimming cost V 10 bases and J 0 bases, with 19 bases left between them. Germline CDR1 SGHNT, CDR2 YENEEA.

The V gene is TRBV4-2, the J gene TRBJ1-2, with 7 bases that match TRBD1. V lost 8 bases and J lost 14; bases outside the gene matches: 23. From germline, CDR1 is LGHNA and CDR2 YNFKEQ. This CDR3 has 15 amino acids. The CDR3 is CASHRGGGGNYAYTF. In nucleotides, the CDR3 is TGTGCCAGCCACAGGGGAGGGGGCGGTAACTATGCCTATACCTTC.

In regard to this clonotype: Compared with germline, one end of the junction differs, possibly owing to a read error. The chain has TRBV29-1 and TRBJ2-1; a possible D gene is TRBD2 (6 bases). Germline V CDR1 and CDR2: SQVTM, ANQGSEA. This CDR3 has 13 amino acids. In nucleotides, the CDR3 is TGCAGCGTTGAATTCAGTTTGCGACTAGAGCACTTCTTC. This codes for CSVEFSLRLEHFF.

This clonotype was counted a single time. One end of the junction is discordant with germline, which a read error may explain. V and J are TRBV4-2 and TRBJ2-7; D remains ambiguous. The germline gives CDR1 LGHNA, CDR2 YNFKEQ. The CDR3 is made up of 13 amino acids. DNA of the CDR3: TGTTCCAGCAGCCAAGGTCCAACCTACGAGCAGTACTTC. It encodes CSSSQGPTYEQYF.

Worth noting for this clonotype: Likely a read error: the CDR3 ends without its conserved phenylalanine or tryptophan. The chain has TRBV11-1 and TRBJ2-3, with a possible D match to TRBD2 (7 bases). The germline V and J ends were trimmed by 0 bases and 7 bases, with 11 bases remaining between them. CDR1 is SGHAT and CDR2 is FQDESV in the germline V gene (reference sequence). The CDR3 has 14 residues. The CDR3 DNA reads TGTGCCAGCAGCTTAGCGAGCGGGACACATACGCAGTATCTT. It translates to CASSLASGTHTQYL.